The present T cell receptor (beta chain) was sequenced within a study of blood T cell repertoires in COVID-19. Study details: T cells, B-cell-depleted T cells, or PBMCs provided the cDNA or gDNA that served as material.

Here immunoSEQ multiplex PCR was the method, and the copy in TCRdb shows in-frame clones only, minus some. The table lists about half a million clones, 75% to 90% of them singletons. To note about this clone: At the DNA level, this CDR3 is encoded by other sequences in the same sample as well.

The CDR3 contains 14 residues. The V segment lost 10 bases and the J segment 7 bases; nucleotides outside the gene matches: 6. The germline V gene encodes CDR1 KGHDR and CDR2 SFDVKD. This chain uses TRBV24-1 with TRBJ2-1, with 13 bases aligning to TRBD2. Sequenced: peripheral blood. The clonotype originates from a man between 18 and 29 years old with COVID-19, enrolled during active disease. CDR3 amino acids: CATGLAGAYNEQFF. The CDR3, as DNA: TGTGCCACAGGACTAGCGGGAGCGTATAATGAGCAGTTCTTC.